This T cell receptor (beta chain) was captured in a study of T cell responses to AZD1222 COVID-19 vaccine. Study context: Doses given second, at about 4 or about 12 weeks, were pooled. Broader study findings: In a largely white British group with more females than males, clonal diversity was possibly underestimated. In the spike-specific TCR repertoire, nearly half reportedly target unmutated variant regions.

Germline CDR1 is SGHRS and CDR2 is YFSETQ. The V gene end was trimmed by 2 bases and the J gene end by 5 bases; junction bases not matched to a gene: 11. The CDR3 is 18 amino acids. A remark on this clone: Its antigen is still unknown.

Generated by immunoSEQ multiplex PCR, the TCRdb table keeps only in-frame clones and is missing some. The sample lists 110,000 or so clones, around nine tenths seen once, with less than 9.5% in the top ten. This TCR came from an adult in good health. Sequencing was performed on peripheral blood, taken on day 0 of AZD1222 vaccination. The chain is built from TRBV5-1 and TRBJ2-6; 9 nucleotides align to TRBD1. The CDR3 sequence: CASSLPPDRGKRANVLTF. For the CDR3, the DNA is TGCGCCAGCAGCTTACCCCCGGACAGGGGTAAGCGGGCCAACGTCCTGACTTTC.